A selection of T cell receptor beta chains follows, all from one sample in a study of PD-1 blockade in classical Hodgkin lymphoma. Some clones are missing from TCRdb's copy, which holds only in-frame ones; the method was immunoSEQ multiplex PCR. The sample has about 46,000 clones, 80% seen once. The sequenced sample was peripheral blood mononuclear cells (PBMCs), obtained before the second cycle of nivolumab. The receptors were gathered from a human donor with classical Hodgkin lymphoma. The CDR3 runs from the conserved cysteine through the conserved F or W. D genes are given only for firm matches. Size values are once, few and many counts, or a class for expanded clones, and some rows have none.

>.|.|TRBJ2-7|TRBV4-2
CASSQDLRPYEQYF
TGTGCCAGCAGCCAAGATCTCAGGCCCTACGAGCAGTACTTC
>.|.|TRBJ1-2|TRBV5-4
CASKSFNYGYTF
TGTGCCAGCAAAAGTTTTAACTATGGCTACACCTTC
>.|.|TRBJ2-1|TRBV9
CASSGGASLEQFF
TGTGCCAGCAGCGGGGGGGCCAGCCTAGAGCAGTTCTTC
>.|.|TRBJ1-1|TRBV7-3
CASSLGQNTEAFF
TGTGCCAGCAGCTTAGGGCAGAACACTGAAGCTTTCTTT
>TRBD2|.|TRBJ2-1|TRBV10-3
CAIMSGSSYNEQFF
TGTGCCATCATGAGCGGGAGCTCCTACAATGAGCAGTTCTTC
>.|.|TRBJ2-5|TRBV25-1
CASSQQGKAQETQYF
TGTGCCAGCAGCCAACAGGGAAAAGCGCAAGAGACCCAGTACTTC
>TRBD1|.|TRBJ1-5|TRBV2
CASSEYRGHVQPQHF
TGTGCCAGCAGTGAATACAGGGGGCATGTTCAGCCCCAGCATTTT
>TRBD1|.|TRBJ2-7|TRBV11-3
CASSFQTGQAFTYEQYF
TGTGCCAGCAGCTTCCAAACGGGACAGGCCTTTACCTACGAGCAGTACTTC
>.|.|TRBJ1-2|TRBV6-6
CASAWGGAANYGYTF
TGTGCCAGCGCATGGGGGGGCGCAGCAAACTATGGCTACACCTTC
>TRBD1|.|TRBJ1-2|TRBV19
CASSSPGTGGVYGYTF
TGTGCCAGTAGTTCCCCCGGGACAGGGGGCGTCTATGGCTACACCTTC
>.|.|TRBJ2-5|TRBV6-1
CASSESGWRFQETQYF
TGTGCCAGCAGTGAATCGGGGTGGCGTTTCCAAGAGACCCAGTACTTC
>.|.|TRBJ2-5|TRBV11-3
CASSLLLTDQETQYF
TGTGCCAGCAGCCTACTCCTGACAGATCAAGAGACCCAGTACTTC
>TRBD1|few|TRBJ1-2|TRBV9
CASSVFDRTGANGYTF
TGTGCCAGCAGCGTATTCGACCGGACAGGGGCGAATGGCTACACCTTC
>.|.|TRBJ1-3|TRBV4-2
CASSQVPGSGNTIYF
TGTGCCAGCAGCCAAGTGCCGGGCTCTGGAAACACCATATATTTT
>TRBD1|.|TRBJ2-7|TRBV27
CASSWGQASEQYF
TGTGCCAGCAGTTGGGGACAGGCTAGCGAGCAGTACTTC